These 12 T cell receptor beta chains were all obtained from the same sample, sequenced in a study of T cell responses to AZD1222 COVID-19 vaccine. TCRdb's table, derived via immunoSEQ multiplex PCR, lists solely in-frame clones and lacks some. The data show 95,000 to 100,000 clones, with 85% to 90% seen just once and 1.4% held by the top ten. The material sequenced was peripheral blood, taken on day 0 of AZD1222 vaccination. The receptors were gathered from an adult in good health.

The V gene is TRBV24-1, the J gene TRBJ1-2, with 7 nucleotides matching TRBD1. CDR3 length: 14 residues. CDR1 and CDR2 (germline): KGHDR, SFDVKD. After removal of 5 bases from V and 0 bases from J, the junction contained 2 bases not matched to a gene. The chain's CDR3 is CATSAQGANYGYTF. In DNA form, the CDR3 reads TGTGCCACCAGTGCCCAGGGGGCTAACTATGGCTACACCTTC.

This chain links TRBV5-1 with TRBJ2-7, with a weak D call TRBD2 (5 bases). CDR3 size: 14 residues. Germline V CDR1 and CDR2: SGHRS, YFSETQ. Trimming shortened V by 0 bases and J by 5 bases, and 12 bases separated the two germline ends. CDR3 in DNA: TGCGCCAGCAGCTTGGGGTATGAGGGCCACGAGCAGTACTTC. This sequence encodes CASSLGYEGHEQYF.

This clone appeared a single time. The chain combines TRBV20-1 with TRBJ2-1, with TRBD1 as a possible D gene (5 bases). The CDR3 has 11 amino acids. V was shortened by 0 bases and J by 12 bases, with 9 bases between the two germline ends. The germline V gene has CDR1 DFQATT and CDR2 SNEGSKA (reference sequence). CDR3 sequence: CSARDGAGQFF. In nucleotides, the CDR3 is TGCAGTGCTAGAGATGGGGCCGGGCAGTTCTTC.

This sequence joins TRBV28 and TRBJ1-2; 7 positions agree with TRBD1. The CDR3 runs to 13 residues. Losses at the gene ends were 6 bases for V and 7 bases for J; bases not matched to a gene: 8. Germline CDR1 is MDHEN and CDR2 is SYDVKM. CDR3 loop: CASRGQLGRGYTF. CDR3 DNA sequence: TGTGCCAGCAGGGGACAGTTAGGCCGTGGCTACACCTTC.

The chain uses TRBV19 and TRBJ1-3, with unresolved D. Trimming left V 8 bases short and J 0 bases short, with 5 bases between. CDR1 and CDR2 from the germline V gene are LNHDA and SQIVND (reference sequence). CDR3 length: 12 residues. The CDR3 DNA is TGTGCCAGTTTATCCTCTGGAAACACCATATATTTT. Protein product: CASLSSGNTIYF.

The rearrangement uses TRBV24-1 and TRBJ2-1; D gene uncertain. V dropped 4 bases and J dropped 7 bases, with 10 bases sitting between them. CDR1 is KGHDR and CDR2 is SFDVKD in the germline V gene. This CDR3 is built from 13 residues. The CDR3, as DNA: TGTGCCACCAGTGACGCTCAGGCTAATGAGCAGTTCTTC. Translated: CATSDAQANEQFF.

This sequence joins TRBV10-2 and TRBJ1-1, with D maybe TRBD1 (6 bases). Per the germline V gene, CDR1 is WSHSY and CDR2 is SAAADI. This CDR3 is built from 14 residues. V shed 6 bases and J shed 1 base, with 12 bases lying between them. The CDR3 loop reads CASSADRRNTEAFF. Written as DNA, the CDR3 is TGCGCCAGCAGCGCCGACAGGAGGAACACTGAAGCTTTCTTT.

The V call is TRBV5-1, the J call TRBJ2-1, with no clear D. The CDR3 extends over 15 amino acids. The germline V and J ends were trimmed by 0 bases and 1 base, with 8 bases remaining between them. Germline CDR1 is SGHRS and CDR2 is YFSETQ. The CDR3, as DNA: TGCGCCAGCAGCTTGGGTCCCGTTTCCTACAATGAGCAGTTCTTC. It is translated as CASSLGPVSYNEQFF.

This clone appeared once. This CDR3 reads CAWILPGQGNTEAFF. Here the CDR3 DNA reads TGTGCCTGGATTCTACCGGGACAGGGCAACACTGAAGCTTTCTTT. The V and J genes are TRBV30 and TRBJ1-1, with 9 bases lining up with TRBD1. This CDR3 region has 15 residues. Losses at the gene ends were 4 bases for V and 2 bases for J; bases not matched to a gene: 8. Per germline, CDR1 GTSNPN and CDR2 SVGIG (reference sequence).

The CDR3 loop is CASSLQETQYF. The CDR3 coding sequence is TGTGCCAGCTCACTCCAAGAGACCCAGTACTTC. This rearrangement joins TRBV18 to TRBJ2-5; no definite D call. The CDR3 consists of 11 residues. Trimming took 4 bases from V and 1 from J, leaving 1 base between them. CDR1 is KGHSH, CDR2 LQKENI, per germline. Variable domain in full (rest from reference TRBV18 and TRBJ2-5): NAGVMQNPRHLVRRRGQEARLRCSPMKGHSHVYWYRQLPEEGLKFMVYLQKENIIDESGMPKERFSAEFPKEGPSILRIQQVVRGDSAAYFCASSLQETQYFGPGTRLLVL.

The chain couples TRBV4-1 to TRBJ2-7; 9 nucleotides line up with TRBD2. Germline lookup yields CDR1 MGHRA and CDR2 YSYEKL. The J segment lost 2 bases and the V segment lost 0 bases, leaving 8 bases of the junction unmatched. The CDR3 has 17 residues. Here the CDR3 reads CASSQDWVAGVPYEQYF. The CDR3 region has the DNA TGCGCCAGCAGCCAAGATTGGGTAGCGGGAGTACCCTACGAGCAGTACTTC.

The rearrangement uses TRBV7-6 and TRBJ2-1; TRBD2 aligns across 10 bases. Trimming at V came to 2 bases and at J to 5 bases, leaving 9 bases not matched to a gene. The CDR3 consists of 17 residues. CDR1 is SGHVS and CDR2 is FNYEAQ in the germline V gene. The CDR3 loop reads CASSLSFSSGSHNEQFF. The CDR3 DNA follows: TGTGCCAGCAGCTTAAGTTTTTCTAGCGGGAGCCACAATGAGCAGTTCTTC.